This record looks at one T cell receptor beta chain sequence and its context. There are 14 residues in the CDR3. The V and J ends lost 2 bases and 1 base respectively, with 6 bases between them. Per germline, CDR1 SGHVS and CDR2 FNYEAQ. This sample was taken from a study of blood T cell repertoires in COVID-19. Background on the study: COVID-19 samples, acute and convalescent, were from the United States, Italy and Spain. The analysed material was cDNA or gDNA that came from T cells, B-cell-depleted T cells, or PBMCs.

Under the authors' procedure: Reference gene primers were amplified, and this amplification served to estimate nucleated cell counts. Using immunoSEQ multiplex PCR, the repertoire was profiled, and TCRdb retains in-frame clones only, with some absent. The V and J calls and clone size were taken over from that table, and D and trimming were inferred from the DNA. The sample holds 140,000 to 150,000 clones; around 78% are singletons and the top ten take less than 2.5%. This chain links TRBV7-6 with TRBJ2-1; weak D call: TRBD1 (6 bases). The receptor was isolated from a woman aged 55-70 years with acute or convalescent COVID-19. Specimen: peripheral blood. The CDR3 loop is CASSLTGSYNEQFF. In DNA, the CDR3 is TGTGCCAGCAGCTTAACAGGGTCCTACAATGAGCAGTTCTTC.